This passage covers 6 T cell receptor beta chains from one sample sequenced in a study of neurological immune-mediated disorders. Time point given: longitudinal time-point 2. TCRdb re-called the 5' RACE reads through MiXCR, storing one row per CDR3 protein. Found here are about 60,000 distinct CDR3 sequences, more than 7.5% of them singletons; the top ten hold approximately 13%. Material: PBMCs. These receptors originate from a young man in good health.

Points on this clonotype: This may stem from a read error, because a much larger clone lies one nucleotide away. The chain is built from TRBV7-3 and TRBJ2-1; no reliable D call. This CDR3 is 11 amino acids long. Germline V gene data show CDR1 as SGHTA and CDR2 as FQGTGA. CDR3 loop: CANSLTNEQFF. CDR3 bases: TGTGCCAACAGCCTGACTAATGAGCAGTTCTTC. The full variable domain, its missing parts supplied by reference TRBV7-3 and TRBJ2-1, is GAGVSQTPSNKVTEKGKYVELRCDPISGHTALYWYRQSLGQGPEFLIYFQGTGAADDSGLPNDRFFAVRPEGSVSTLKIQRTERGDSAVYLCANSLTNEQFFGPGTRLTVL.

This clonotype was seen at least ten times. The V gene is TRBV10-3, the J gene TRBJ2-3; maybe TRBD1 (6 bases). The CDR3 has 13 residues. Trimming removed 2 bases at V and 10 bases at J, with 13 bases between. The V gene's germline CDR1 is ENHRY and CDR2 SYGVKD. The CDR3 loop reads CAISEDRNWAQYF. The CDR3 DNA is TGTGCCATCAGTGAGGACAGGAATTGGGCGCAGTATTTT.

Many counts were recorded for this clonotype. CDR3 nucleotide sequence: TGCAGTGCTAGTTTGGCAGTAGATAATTCACCCCTCCACTTT. It yields the protein CSASLAVDNSPLHF. The chain recombines TRBV20-1 with TRBJ1-6; unclear D gene. V lost 3 bases and J 5 bases, leaving 11 bases between the germline ends. The germline V gene has CDR1 DFQATT and CDR2 SNEGSKA (reference sequence). The CDR3 runs to 14 residues.

This clonotype was seen ten or more times. This rearrangement joins TRBV14 to TRBJ2-5; 8 nucleotides line up with TRBD2. The germline V gene encodes CDR1 SGHDN and CDR2 FVKESK. The ends lost 2 bases at V and 5 bases at J; junction bases unmatched: 7. The CDR3 has 15 amino acids. The CDR3 coding sequence is TGTGCCAGCAGCCAAATCGGGGGACTAGGGGAGACCCAGTACTTC. Translated: CASSQIGGLGETQYF.

This clonotype was recorded many times. The J gene is TRBJ2-7, the V gene TRBV5-1; D ambiguous. V dropped 3 bases and J dropped 4 bases, with 17 bases sitting between them. The CDR3 sequence is 15 residues long. Germline V gives CDR1 SGHRS, CDR2 YFSETQ. This CDR3 is CASSYPDAVSYEQYF. DNA of the CDR3: TGCGCCAGCAGCTACCCGGATGCGGTTTCGTACGAGCAGTACTTC. The full variable domain, with the rest looked up from reference TRBV5-1 and TRBJ2-7, is KAGVTQTPRYLIKTRGQQVTLSCSPISGHRSVSWYQQTPGQGLQFLFEYFSETQRNKGNFPGRFSGRQFSNSRSEMNVSTLELGDSALYLCASSYPDAVSYEQYFGPGTRLTVT.

In its sample, this clonotype was seen many times. The rearrangement uses TRBV28 and TRBJ2-2, with D perhaps matching TRBD2 (7 bases). The CDR3 is 21 amino acids. The V gene's germline CDR1 is MDHEN and CDR2 SYDVKM. The ends were cut back, 1 base at V and 6 bases at J, with 30 bases in the middle. CDR3: CASSLFSPLSSLGGGPGELFF. CDR3 nucleotides: TGTGCCAGCAGTTTATTTAGCCCCCTCTCATCCTTGGGAGGGGGACCCGGGGAGCTGTTTTTT.